This T cell receptor beta chain is drawn from a study of blood T cell repertoires in COVID-19. Study at large: Spain, Italy and the United States supplied samples that represented acute and convalescent COVID-19. Sample material is recorded as cDNA or gDNA derived from T cells, B-cell-depleted T cells, or PBMCs.

The J segment lost 5 bases and the V segment lost 3 bases, leaving 10 bases of the junction unmatched. This CDR3 spans 17 amino acids. The V gene's germline CDR1 is KGHSH and CDR2 LQKENI. Original processing notes: Quantification of nucleated cells was approximated via reference gene primer amplification. Here immunoSEQ multiplex PCR was the method, and the copy in TCRdb shows in-frame clones only, minus some. That table gives V, J and clone size, and the DNA gave D and trimming. The sample lists 150,000 to 200,000 clones; about 85% were seen once. The chain has TRBV18 and TRBJ2-5; 12 bases are shared with TRBD2. The source is a man between 65 and 80 years old with active or convalescent COVID-19. The sequenced material came from peripheral blood. For the CDR3, the DNA is TGTGCCAGCTCACCTCGGCTAGCGGGAGGGCCGTCGGAGACCCAGTACTTC. This codes for CASSPRLAGGPSETQYF.